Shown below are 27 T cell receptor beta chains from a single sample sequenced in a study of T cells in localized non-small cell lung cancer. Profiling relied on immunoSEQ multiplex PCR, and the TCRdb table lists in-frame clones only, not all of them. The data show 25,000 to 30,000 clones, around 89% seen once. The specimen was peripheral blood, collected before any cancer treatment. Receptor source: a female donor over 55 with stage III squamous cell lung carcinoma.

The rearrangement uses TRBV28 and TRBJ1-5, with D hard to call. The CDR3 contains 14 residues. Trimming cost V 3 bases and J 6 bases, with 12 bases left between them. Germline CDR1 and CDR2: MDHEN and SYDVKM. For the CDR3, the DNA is TGTGCCAGCAGTTTTCGAGGGTTAAGTCAGCCCCAGCATTTT. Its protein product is CASSFRGLSQPQHF.

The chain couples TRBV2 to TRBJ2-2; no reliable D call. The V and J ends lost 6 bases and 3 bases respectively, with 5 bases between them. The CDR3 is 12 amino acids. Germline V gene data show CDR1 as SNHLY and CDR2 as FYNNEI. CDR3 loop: CASRLDTGELFF. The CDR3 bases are TGTGCCAGCAGGCTCGACACCGGGGAGCTGTTTTTT.

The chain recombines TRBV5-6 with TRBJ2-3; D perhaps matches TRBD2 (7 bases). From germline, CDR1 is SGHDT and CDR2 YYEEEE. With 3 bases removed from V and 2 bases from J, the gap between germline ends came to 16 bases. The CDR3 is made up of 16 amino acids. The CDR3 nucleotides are TGTGCCAGCAGCTCCGTGGGGGGGACAACCACAGATACGCAGTATTTT. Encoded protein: CASSSVGGTTTDTQYF.

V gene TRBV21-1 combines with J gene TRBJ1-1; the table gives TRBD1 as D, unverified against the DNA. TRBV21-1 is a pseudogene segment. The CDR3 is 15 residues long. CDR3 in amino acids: CASNLDRAPRTEAFF. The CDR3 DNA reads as TGTGCCAGCAACCTAGACAGGGCCCCCAGAACAGAAGCTTTCTTT.

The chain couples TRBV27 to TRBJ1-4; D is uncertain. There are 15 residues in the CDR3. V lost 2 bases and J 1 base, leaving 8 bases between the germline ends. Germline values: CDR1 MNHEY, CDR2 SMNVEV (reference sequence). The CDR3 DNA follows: TGTGCCAGCAGTTTAAGACCGGGAACTAATGAAAAACTGTTTTTT. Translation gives CASSLRPGTNEKLFF.

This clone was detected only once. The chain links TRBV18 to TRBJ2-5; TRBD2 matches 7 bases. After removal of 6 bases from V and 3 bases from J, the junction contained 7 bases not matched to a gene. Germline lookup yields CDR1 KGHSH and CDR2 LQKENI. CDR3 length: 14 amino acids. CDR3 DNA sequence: TGTGCCAGCTCTCCAGGACTAGGCAAAGAGACCCAGTACTTC. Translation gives CASSPGLGKETQYF.

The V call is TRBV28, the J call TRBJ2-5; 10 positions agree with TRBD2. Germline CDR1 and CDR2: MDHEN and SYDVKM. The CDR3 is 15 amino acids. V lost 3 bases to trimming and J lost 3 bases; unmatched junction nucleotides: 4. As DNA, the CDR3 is TGTGCCAGCAGTTTTGGAGCGGGAGGGGAAGAGACCCAGTACTTC. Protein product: CASSFGAGGEETQYF.

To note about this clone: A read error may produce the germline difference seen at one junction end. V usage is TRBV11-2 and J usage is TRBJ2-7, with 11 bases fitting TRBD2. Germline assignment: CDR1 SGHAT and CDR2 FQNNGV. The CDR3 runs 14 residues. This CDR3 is CAGSSSSGRYEQYF. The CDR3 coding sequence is TGTGCCGGCAGCTCCTCTAGCGGGAGGTACGAGCAGTACTTC.

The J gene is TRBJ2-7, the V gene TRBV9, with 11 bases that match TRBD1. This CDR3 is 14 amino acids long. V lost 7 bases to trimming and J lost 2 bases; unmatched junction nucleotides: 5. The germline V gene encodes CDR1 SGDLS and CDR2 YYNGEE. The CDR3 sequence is CASGQGAEPYEQYF. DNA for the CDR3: TGTGCCAGCGGACAGGGGGCAGAACCCTACGAGCAGTACTTC.

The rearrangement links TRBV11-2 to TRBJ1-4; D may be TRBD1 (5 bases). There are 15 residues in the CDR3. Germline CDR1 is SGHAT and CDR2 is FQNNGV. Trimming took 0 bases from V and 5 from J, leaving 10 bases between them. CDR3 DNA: TGTGCCAGCAGCTTAGATACGGGGCGAAATGAAAAACTGTTTTTT. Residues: CASSLDTGRNEKLFF.

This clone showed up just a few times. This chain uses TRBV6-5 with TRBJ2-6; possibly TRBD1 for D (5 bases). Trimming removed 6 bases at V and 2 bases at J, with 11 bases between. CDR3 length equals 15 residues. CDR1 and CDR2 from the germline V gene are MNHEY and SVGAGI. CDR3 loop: CASRGKGAGANVLTF. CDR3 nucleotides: TGTGCCAGCAGAGGAAAAGGGGCTGGGGCCAACGTCCTGACTTTC.

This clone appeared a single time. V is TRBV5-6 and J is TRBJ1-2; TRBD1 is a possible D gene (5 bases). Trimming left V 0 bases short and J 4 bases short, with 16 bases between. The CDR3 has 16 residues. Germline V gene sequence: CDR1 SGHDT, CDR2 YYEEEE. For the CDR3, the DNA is TGTGCCAGCAGCTTGGGGGGGTCCCAGGTGGGCTATGGCTACACCTTC. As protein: CASSLGGSQVGYGYTF.

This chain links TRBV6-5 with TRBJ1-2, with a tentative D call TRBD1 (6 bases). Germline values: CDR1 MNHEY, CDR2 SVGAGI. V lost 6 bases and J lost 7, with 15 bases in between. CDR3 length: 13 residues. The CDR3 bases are TGTGCCAGCAGAAACCCACAGGGATTTGGCTACACCTTC. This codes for CASRNPQGFGYTF.

The CDR3 sequence: CASSDQGGSNEQYF. The CDR3, as DNA: TGCGCCAGCAGCGATCAGGGGGGTTCGAACGAGCAGTACTTC. The rearrangement links TRBV5-1 to TRBJ2-7, with D possibly matching TRBD1 (7 bases). This CDR3 has 14 amino acids. CDR1 and CDR2 (germline): SGHRS, YFSETQ. Trimming cost V 4 bases and J 5 bases, with 16 bases left between them.

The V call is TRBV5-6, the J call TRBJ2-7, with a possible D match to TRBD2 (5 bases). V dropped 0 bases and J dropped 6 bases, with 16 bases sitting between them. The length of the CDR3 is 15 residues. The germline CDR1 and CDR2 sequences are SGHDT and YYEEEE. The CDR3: CASSLDRLGGGEQYF. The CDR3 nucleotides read TGTGCCAGCAGCTTGGACCGACTTGGTGGAGGCGAGCAGTACTTC.

The CDR3 bases are TGCGCCAGCAGCCCTGGGGGGGGAATACCAGGTGATGAGCAGTTCTTC. Protein sequence: CASSPGGGIPGDEQFF. The chain joins TRBV5-1 to TRBJ2-1; TRBD2 aligns across 7 bases. Germline V gene data show CDR1 as SGHRS and CDR2 as YFSETQ. J lost 8 bases, V lost 4 bases, and 15 bases had no gene match. This CDR3 is 16 amino acids long.

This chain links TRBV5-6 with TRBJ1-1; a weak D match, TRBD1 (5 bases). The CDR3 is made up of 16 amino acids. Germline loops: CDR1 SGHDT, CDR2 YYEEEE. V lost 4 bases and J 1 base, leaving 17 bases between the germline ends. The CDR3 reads CASSLGPWDQNTEAFF. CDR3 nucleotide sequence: TGTGCCAGCAGCCTCGGTCCATGGGACCAGAACACTGAAGCTTTCTTT.

The CDR3 here is CASSQSGWGLAFNEQFF. CDR3 nucleotides: TGTGCCAGCAGCCAGAGTGGGTGGGGACTAGCCTTCAATGAGCAGTTCTTC. The chain uses TRBV4-2 and TRBJ2-1; 9 positions agree with TRBD2. The length of the CDR3 is 17 residues. The trim removed 3 bases at V and 6 bases at J, leaving 12 bases unmatched. Germline CDR1 LGHNA, CDR2 YNFKEQ.

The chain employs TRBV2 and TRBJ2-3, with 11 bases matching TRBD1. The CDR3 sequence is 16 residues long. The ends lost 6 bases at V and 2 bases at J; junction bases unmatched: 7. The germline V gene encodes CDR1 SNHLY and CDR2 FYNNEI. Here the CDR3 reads CASRPGQGGFTDTQYF. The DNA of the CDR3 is TGTGCCAGCAGGCCGGGACAGGGGGGTTTCACAGATACGCAGTATTTT.

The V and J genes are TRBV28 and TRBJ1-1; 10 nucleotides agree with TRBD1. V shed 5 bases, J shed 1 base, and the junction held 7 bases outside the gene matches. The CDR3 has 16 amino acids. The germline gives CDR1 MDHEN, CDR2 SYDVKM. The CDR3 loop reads CASSPPGQGPNTEAFF. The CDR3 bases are TGTGCCAGCAGTCCCCCGGGACAGGGGCCGAACACTGAAGCTTTCTTT.

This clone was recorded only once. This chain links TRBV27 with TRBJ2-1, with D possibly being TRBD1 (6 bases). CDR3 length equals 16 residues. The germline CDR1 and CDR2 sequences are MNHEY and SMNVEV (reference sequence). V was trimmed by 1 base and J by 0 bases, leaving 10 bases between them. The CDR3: CASSLWTVSSYNEQFF. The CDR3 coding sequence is TGTGCCAGCAGTTTATGGACAGTAAGCTCCTACAATGAGCAGTTCTTC.

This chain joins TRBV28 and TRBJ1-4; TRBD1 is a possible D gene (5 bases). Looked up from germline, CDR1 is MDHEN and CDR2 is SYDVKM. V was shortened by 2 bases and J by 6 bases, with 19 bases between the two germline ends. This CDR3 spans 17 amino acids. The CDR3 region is CASSLAFRGRKDEKLFF. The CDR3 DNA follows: TGTGCCAGCAGTTTAGCATTCCGGGGGAGGAAAGATGAAAAACTGTTTTTT.

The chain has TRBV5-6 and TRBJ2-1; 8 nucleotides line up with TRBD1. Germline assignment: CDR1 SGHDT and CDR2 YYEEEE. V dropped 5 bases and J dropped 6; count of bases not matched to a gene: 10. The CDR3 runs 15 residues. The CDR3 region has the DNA TGTGCCAGCAGTCCCGACAGGGGCGACCTCAATGAGCAGTTCTTC. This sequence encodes CASSPDRGDLNEQFF.

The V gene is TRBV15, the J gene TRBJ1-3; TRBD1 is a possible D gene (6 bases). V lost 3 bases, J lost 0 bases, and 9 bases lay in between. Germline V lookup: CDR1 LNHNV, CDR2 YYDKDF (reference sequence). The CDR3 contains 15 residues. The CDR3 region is CATSRETGSGNTIYF. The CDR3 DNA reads TGTGCCACCAGCAGGGAGACAGGCTCTGGAAACACCATATATTTT. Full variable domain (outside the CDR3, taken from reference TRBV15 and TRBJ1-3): DAMVIQNPRYQVTQFGKPVTLSCSQTLNHNVMYWYQQKSSQAPKLLFHYYDKDFNNEADTPDNFQSRRPNTSFCFLDIRSPGLGDTAMYLCATSRETGSGNTIYFGEGSWLTVV.

Here the CDR3 DNA reads TGCAGTGCTGTCGACACGAGCTACACCTTC. It is translated as CSAVDTSYTF. This rearrangement joins TRBV20-1 to TRBJ1-2; unclear D gene. Trimming removed 5 bases at V and 9 bases at J, with 10 bases between. CDR1 is DFQATT and CDR2 is SNEGSKA in the germline V gene (reference sequence). This CDR3 is 10 amino acids long.

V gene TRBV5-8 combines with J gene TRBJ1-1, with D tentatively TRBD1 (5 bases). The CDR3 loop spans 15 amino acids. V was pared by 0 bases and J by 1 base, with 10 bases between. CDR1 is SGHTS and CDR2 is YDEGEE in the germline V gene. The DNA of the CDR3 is TGTGCCAGCAGCTTGGGGGGGGTAGGGAACACTGAAGCTTTCTTT. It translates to CASSLGGVGNTEAFF. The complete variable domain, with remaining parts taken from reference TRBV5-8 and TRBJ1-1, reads EAGVTQSPTHLIKTRGQQATLRCSPISGHTSVYWYQQALGLGLQFLLWYDEGEERNRGNFPPRFSGRQFPNYSSELNVNALELEDSALYLCASSLGGVGNTEAFFGQGTRLTVV.

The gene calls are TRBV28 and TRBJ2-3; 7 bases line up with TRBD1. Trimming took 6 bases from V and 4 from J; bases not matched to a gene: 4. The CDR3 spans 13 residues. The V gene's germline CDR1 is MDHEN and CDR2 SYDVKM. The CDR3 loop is CASRKQGADTQYF. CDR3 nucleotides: TGTGCCAGCAGGAAGCAGGGGGCAGATACGCAGTATTTT.